Listed below are T cell receptor beta chains from one sample, sequenced in a study of HIV-infected patients and healthy controls. TCRdb itself ran the 5' RACE reads through MiXCR, one entry per CDR3 protein. Of about 17,000 distinct CDR3 sequences detected, 15% to 20% appear once; the ten largest clones hold approximately 24%. Sequencing input: CD8+ T cells from blood. The receptors stem from a human donor in good health. Each CDR3 is given with its conserved first and last residue. A D gene is named only where the DNA matches it firmly. Not every row has a clone size; where given, it reads once, few, many or a size class.

j_call | clone_size | cdr3_length | d_call | v_call | cdr3_aa | cdr3_nt
TRBJ2-1 | medium-sized | 18 | TRBD1 | TRBV7-2 | CASSLGPSWDRTYNEQFF | TGTGCCAGCAGCTTGGGTCCTAGCTGGGACAGGACCTACAATGAGCAGTTCTTC
TRBJ1-3 | medium-sized | 14 | - | TRBV24-1 | CATSAGSSGNTIYF | TGTGCCACCAGTGCTGGGAGCTCTGGAAACACCATATATTTT
TRBJ2-1 | many | 15 | - | TRBV11-2 | CASSLVPPDPNEQFF | TGTGCCAGCAGCTTAGTCCCGCCAGACCCAAATGAGCAGTTCTTC
TRBJ1-2 | many | 13 | - | TRBV18 | CASSHRTVEGYTF | TGTGCCAGCTCACACCGGACGGTGGAAGGCTACACCTTC
TRBJ1-3 | - | 14 | - | TRBV19 | CASAVGTLGNTIYF | TGTGCCAGTGCCGTGGGGACTTTGGGAAACACCATATATTTT
TRBJ1-2 | few | 11 | - | TRBV13 | CASSFNYGYTF | TGTGCCAGCAGCTTTAACTATGGCTACACCTTC
TRBJ1-5 | many | 13 | - | TRBV18 | CASSPRVNQPQHF | TGTGCCAGCTCACCGAGGGTCAATCAGCCCCAGCATTTT
TRBJ2-3 | - | 14 | - | TRBV7-9 | CASSSPDGTDTQYF | TGTGCCAGCAGCTCGCCTGACGGGACAGATACGCAGTATTTT
TRBJ2-1 | many | 15 | TRBD2 | TRBV4-3 | CASSPRTSGDGEQFF | TGCGCCAGCAGCCCACGAACTAGCGGGGATGGTGAGCAGTTCTTC
TRBJ2-3 | - | 15 | TRBD2 | TRBV7-6 | CASGPSGGEADTQYF | TGTGCCAGCGGCCCTAGCGGGGGCGAAGCAGATACGCAGTATTTT
TRBJ2-7 | many | 15 | TRBD2 | TRBV7-3 | CASSQGTSGGYEQYF | TGTGCCAGCAGCCAAGGGACTAGCGGGGGGTACGAGCAGTACTTC
TRBJ2-7 | once | 14 | TRBD1 | TRBV4-3 | CASSPGTGTGEQYF | TGCGCCAGCAGCCCAGGGACAGGGACGGGCGAGCAGTACTTC
TRBJ2-7 | many | 15 | - | TRBV9 | CASSVEPASSYEQYF | TGTGCCAGCAGCGTAGAGCCGGCCAGCTCCTACGAGCAGTACTTC
TRBJ2-3 | large | 14 | - | TRBV7-8 | CASSLAASTDTQYF | TGTGCCAGCAGCTTAGCGGCCAGCACAGATACGCAGTATTTT
TRBJ2-5 | many | 14 | - | TRBV4-2 | CASSQQTNQETQYF | TGTGCCAGCAGCCAACAGACAAACCAAGAGACCCAGTACTTC
TRBJ2-1 | few | 11 | - | TRBV30 | CAWEEPNEQFF | TGTGCCTGGGAGGAGCCCAATGAGCAGTTCTTC
TRBJ1-2 | - | 13 | - | TRBV12-3/TRBV12-4 | CASTPTENYGYTF | TGTGCCAGCACCCCGACGGAGAACTATGGCTACACCTTC
TRBJ2-1 | few | 14 | - | TRBV27 | CASSFGTPANEQFF | TGTGCCAGCAGTTTCGGGACACCCGCAAATGAGCAGTTCTTC